The 11 T cell receptor beta chains presented below share a single source sample, sequenced in a study of T-cell memory formation after mild COVID-19. Via MiXCR, TCRdb re-called the 5' RACE reads, giving one row per CDR3 protein. This table has about 400,000 distinct CDR3 sequences, 23% appearing once. Sample: PBMCs or a T cell subset sorted from them (not recorded which). The receptors were sampled from an adult woman who had mild COVID-19 (a few samples of this study predate the infection). Cell type and time point are not known.

J is TRBJ2-7 and V is TRBV7-8; 9 nucleotides align to TRBD1. V was pared by 5 bases and J by 2 bases, with 4 bases of the junction left unmatched. Germline V lookup: CDR1 SGHVS, CDR2 FQNEAQ. The CDR3 totals 14 residues. In DNA, the CDR3 is TGTGCCAGCAGCACTAGACAGGGGGCCTACGAGCAGTACTTC. It specifies CASSTRQGAYEQYF. The whole variable domain, remainder taken from reference TRBV7-8 and TRBJ2-7, is GAGVSQSPRYKVAKRGQDVALRCDPISGHVSLFWYQQALGQGPEFLTYFQNEAQLDKSGLPSDRFFAERPEGSVSTLKIQRTQQEDSAVYLCASSTRQGAYEQYFGPGTRLTVT.

This clonotype was observed a handful of times. The chain carries TRBV12-3 or TRBV12-4 and TRBJ1-2; D gene ambiguous. The V end lost 4 bases, the J end lost 2 bases, and 8 bases lay between the germline ends. This CDR3 region has 13 residues. The CDR3 sequence: CASSWGGNYGYTF. CDR3 coding DNA: TGTGCCAGCAGTTGGGGAGGCAACTATGGCTACACCTTC.

The genes are TRBV27 and TRBJ1-5; a possible D gene is TRBD1 (6 bases). V shed 3 bases and J shed 1 base, with 10 bases lying between them. The germline V gene encodes CDR1 MNHEY and CDR2 SMNVEV (reference sequence). CDR3 length equals 15 residues. The CDR3 sequence: CASSLWGASNQPQHF. The DNA for the CDR3 is TGTGCCAGCAGTTTGTGGGGGGCAAGCAATCAGCCCCAGCATTTT.

This sequence joins TRBV6-2 or TRBV6-3 and TRBJ2-1; maybe TRBD1 (6 bases). V was trimmed by 2 bases and J by 0 bases, leaving 26 bases between them. The CDR3 runs to 21 residues. Germline CDR1 MNHEY, CDR2 SVGEGT. The DNA for the CDR3 is TGTGCCAGCAGTTACAAGACCCTACCCCACAGGGTTCGCACCTCCTACAATGAGCAGTTCTTC. This sequence encodes CASSYKTLPHRVRTSYNEQFF.

The rearrangement links TRBV5-1 to TRBJ2-3; D remains unclear. Per germline, CDR1 SGHRS and CDR2 YFSETQ. Trimming took off 4 bases at V and 2 bases at J, with 8 bases between the two ends. The CDR3 has 13 amino acids. CDR3 residues: CASSVKPTDTQYF. CDR3 in DNA: TGCGCCAGCAGCGTAAAGCCCACAGATACGCAGTATTTT.

V and J are TRBV20-1 and TRBJ2-5; possibly TRBD2 for D (6 bases). Trimming cost V 4 bases and J 2 bases, with 14 bases left between them. The CDR3 covers 14 residues. In germline, CDR1 is DFQATT, CDR2 SNEGSKA (reference sequence). CDR3: CSATSGVRQETQYF. The CDR3 DNA is TGCAGTGCTACCTCGGGGGTTCGACAAGAGACCCAGTACTTC.

This clonotype has a handful of counts. V usage is TRBV9 and J usage is TRBJ2-5; 11 bases fit TRBD2. After removal of 0 bases from V and 3 bases from J, the junction contained 7 bases not matched to a gene. Germline CDR1 is SGDLS and CDR2 is YYNGEE. The CDR3 spans 17 residues. The CDR3 sequence is CASSVGLAGGTKETQYF. The CDR3 region has the DNA TGTGCCAGCAGCGTAGGGCTAGCGGGAGGCACCAAAGAGACCCAGTACTTC.

The genes are TRBV27 and TRBJ1-2, with 7 bases that match TRBD1. Germline trimming cut 2 bases from V and 4 bases from J; bases unmatched to any gene: 1. The CDR3 consists of 13 residues. CDR1 MNHEY and CDR2 SMNVEV come from the germline V gene (reference sequence). CDR3 bases: TGTGCCAGCAGTTTACAGGGGGGCTATGGCTACACCTTC. The encoded protein is CASSLQGGYGYTF.

This rearrangement joins TRBV11-2 to TRBJ2-1; 8 bases fit TRBD1. Per germline, CDR1 SGHAT and CDR2 FQNNGV. The trim removed 5 bases at V and 1 base at J, leaving 4 bases unmatched. The CDR3 contains 15 residues. The CDR3 is CASSGDRLSYNEQFF. CDR3 sequence (DNA): TGTGCCAGCAGCGGGGACAGGCTATCCTACAATGAGCAGTTCTTC.

This clonotype has just a few counts. The V call is TRBV11-2, the J call TRBJ1-2, with 9 bases fitting TRBD1. The J segment lost 4 bases and the V segment lost 4 bases, leaving 7 bases of the junction unmatched. Germline assignment: CDR1 SGHAT and CDR2 FQNNGV. The CDR3 length is 15 residues. The CDR3 DNA sequence: TGTGCCAGCAGCTCATCCGGGACAGGGCTCTATGGCTACACCTTC. It encodes CASSSSGTGLYGYTF.

This clonotype came up a few times. The CDR3 is CASRIGGPEQFF. The CDR3 bases are TGTGCCAGCAGGATAGGGGGCCCTGAGCAGTTCTTC. The rearrangement uses TRBV6-1 and TRBJ2-1; 7 bases fit TRBD1. After removal of 6 bases from V and 9 bases from J, the junction contained 5 bases not matched to a gene. CDR3 size: 12 residues. Germline V gene sequence: CDR1 MNHNS, CDR2 SASEGT.